In this sample, the clone carrying this T cell receptor beta chain turned up many times. What it binds is unknown. Every TCR beta cDNA library bore unique molecular identifiers. TCRdb independently ran MiXCR on the PCR reads; one entry per CDR3 protein. The data contain around 200,000 distinct CDR3 sequences, around 29% of them singletons. The data derive from a study of post-analysis software for immune sequencing data. Notes on the study in general: Included in a set of roughly five TRBV segments more frequent in patients than controls were TRBV5-6, TRBV5-1 and TRBV20-1.

Germline CDR1 is MNHEY and CDR2 is SVGAGI. Losses at the gene ends were 2 bases for V and 6 bases for J; bases not matched to a gene: 1. This CDR3 is built from 13 residues. The clonotype originates from a girl aged 2-17 years with multiple sclerosis. The specimen sequenced was blood. This chain links TRBV6-5 with TRBJ1-2; 9 bases fit TRBD1. CDR3 coding DNA: TGTGCCAGCAGTTACCGGACAGGGGATGGCTACACCTTC. Protein sequence: CASSYRTGDGYTF.